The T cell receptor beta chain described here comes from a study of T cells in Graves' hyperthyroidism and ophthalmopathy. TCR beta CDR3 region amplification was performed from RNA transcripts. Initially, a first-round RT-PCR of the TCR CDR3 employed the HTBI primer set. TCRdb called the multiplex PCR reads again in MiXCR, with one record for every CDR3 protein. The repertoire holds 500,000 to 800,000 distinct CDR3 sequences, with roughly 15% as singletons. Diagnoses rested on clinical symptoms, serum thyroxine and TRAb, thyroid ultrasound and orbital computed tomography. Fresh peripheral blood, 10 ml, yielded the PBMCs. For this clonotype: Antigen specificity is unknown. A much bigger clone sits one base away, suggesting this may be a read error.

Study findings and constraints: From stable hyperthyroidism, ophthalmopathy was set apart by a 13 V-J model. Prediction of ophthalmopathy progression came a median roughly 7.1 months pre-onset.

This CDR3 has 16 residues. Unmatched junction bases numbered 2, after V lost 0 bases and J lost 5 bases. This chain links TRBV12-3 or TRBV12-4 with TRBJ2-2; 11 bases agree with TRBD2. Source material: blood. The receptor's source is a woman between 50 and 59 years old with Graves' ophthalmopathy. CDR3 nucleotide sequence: TGTGCCAGCAGTTTAGCTGTAGCGGGAGGGACCGGGGAGCTGTTTTTT. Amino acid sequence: CASSLAVAGGTGELFF.